What follows are 16 T cell receptor beta chains derived from one specimen sequenced in a study of tumor and adjacent non-tumor tissue in lung cancer. A modified ARM-PCR protocol with three rounds of nested PCR amplified TCRbeta. TCRdb re-called the multiplex PCR reads through MiXCR, storing one row per CDR3 protein. The sample holds about 100,000 distinct CDR3 sequences, roughly two thirds seen once. RNA was extracted from bulk tissue without any cell sorting. More than 3 cm separated this lung sample from the edge of the tumor. Sequencing was carried out using distant non-tumor lung tissue. All receptors come from a man aged 25-45 years with non-small cell lung cancer.

The CDR3 loop reads CIADRDSYEQFF. CDR3 sequence (DNA): TGCATTGCCGACAGGGACTCCTACGAGCAGTTCTTC. The V and J genes are TRBV20-1 and TRBJ2-7, with D maybe TRBD1 (7 bases). The J call may be incorrect, as the DNA end agrees better with TRBJ2-1. The CDR3 contains 12 residues. The germline V gene has CDR1 DFQATT and CDR2 SNEGSKA (reference sequence).

On this clonotype: One junction end disagrees with the germline gene, perhaps due to a read error. The chain is built from TRBV29-1 and TRBJ1-2, with D perhaps TRBD1 (5 bases). The CDR3 spans 12 residues. Germline V gene data show CDR1 as SQVTM and CDR2 as ANQGSEA. The CDR3: CSVEGTFRGYTF. CDR3 nucleotides: TGCAGCGTTGAAGGGACCTTTAGGGGCTACACGTTC.

The chain couples TRBV29-1 to TRBJ2-2; the match to TRBD1 covers 7 bases. CDR1 and CDR2 (germline): SQVTM, ANQGSEA. The CDR3 covers 12 residues. CDR3 region: CGAGDRAGELFF. The CDR3 DNA reads as TGCGGCGCCGGAGACAGGGCCGGGGAGCTGTTTTTT.

The sample holds many counts of this clonotype. The chain uses TRBV6-2 or TRBV6-3 and TRBJ1-5, with a possible D match to TRBD1 (6 bases). The CDR3 has 14 amino acids. V was clipped by 7 bases and J by 0 bases, with 10 bases between them. Germline values: CDR1 MNHEY, CDR2 SVGEGT. This chain's CDR3 is CASTTGLSNQPQHF. The CDR3 coding sequence is TGTGCCAGCACAACAGGGCTTAGCAATCAGCCCCAGCATTTT.

Remarks on this clonotype: The conserved final phenylalanine or tryptophan is absent from the CDR3, which likely points to a read error. The chain couples TRBV6-5 to TRBJ2-1; 10 bases line up with TRBD2. The germline gives CDR1 MNHEY, CDR2 SVGAGI. V dropped 5 bases and J dropped 4; count of bases not matched to a gene: 8. This CDR3 has 16 residues. The CDR3 reads CASSPTSGKLYNEQFL. Written as DNA, the CDR3 is TGTGCCAGCAGTCCCACTAGCGGGAAGTTATACAATGAGCAGTTCTTA.

The CDR3 spells CVTSNDRGGTDTQYF. CDR3 DNA sequence: TGCGTCACCAGTAACGACAGGGGGGGGACAGATACGCAGTATTTT. The genes are TRBV10-2 and TRBJ2-3; 9 bases are a match to TRBD1. There are 15 residues in the CDR3. Per germline, CDR1 WSHSY and CDR2 SAAADI.

A note on this clonotype: No conserved phenylalanine or tryptophan ends this CDR3, so it is likely a read error. The V gene is TRBV11-2, the J gene TRBJ2-5; D not certain. CDR1 and CDR2 from the germline V gene are SGHAT and FQNNGV. Trimming shortened V by 5 bases and J by 5 bases, and 15 bases separated the two germline ends. CDR3 length: 14 amino acids. CDR3 bases: TGTGCCAGCAGCCCTCTGCCAGTGTGTGAGACCCAGTACCTC. Amino acids: CASSPLPVCETQYL.

About this clonotype itself: This may be a read error, as it is one base from a much larger clone. This CDR3 reads CAILILTKRGPYTGELFF. Here the CDR3 DNA reads TGTGCCATCCTCATCCTCACCAAACGGGGTCCTTACACCGGGGAGCTGTTTTTT. J is TRBJ2-2 and V is TRBV10-3, with D tentatively TRBD2 (5 bases). The CDR3 spans 18 residues. CDR1 ENHRY and CDR2 SYGVKD come from the germline V gene. The ends were cut back, 8 bases at V and 3 bases at J, with 25 bases in the middle.

For this clonotype: The junction shows a germline mismatch at one end, possibly a read error. The chain links TRBV4-2 to TRBJ2-3; D remains ambiguous. This CDR3 has 13 residues. Germline V gene sequence: CDR1 LGHNA, CDR2 YNFKEQ. This CDR3 is CTSETVAVNTQYF. The CDR3 nucleotides are TGTACCAGTGAGACGGTGGCGGTTAATACGCAGTATTTT.

Points on this clonotype: Likely a read error: the CDR3 ends without its conserved phenylalanine or tryptophan. The rearrangement links TRBV10-3 to TRBJ1-1, with D tentatively TRBD1 (6 bases). This CDR3 is 12 amino acids long. Germline V CDR1 and CDR2: ENHRY, SYGVKD. This CDR3 is CAIRRQDTEAFS. DNA for the CDR3: TGTGCAATCAGGAGACAGGATACTGAAGCTTTCTCT.

Remarks on this clonotype: Germline is not matched at one junction end, which may reflect a read error. The chain employs TRBV12-3 or TRBV12-4 and TRBJ2-3; TRBD2 might be the D (6 bases). This CDR3 is built from 16 residues. CDR3 in amino acids: CASSLAPWRAEDAQYF. The CDR3 DNA is TGTGCCAGCAGTTTAGCGCCGTGGAGGGCGGAAGATGCGCAGTATTTT.

The V gene is TRBV11-1, the J gene TRBJ2-7; TRBD2 might be the D (6 bases). The V gene's germline CDR1 is SGHAT and CDR2 FQDESV (reference sequence). CDR3 length: 12 amino acids. CDR3 loop: CTSSLVSHEQYF. The CDR3 region has the DNA TGTACTAGCAGCTTAGTTTCCCACGAGCAGTACTTC.

In its sample, this clonotype was seen once. V usage is TRBV12-3 or TRBV12-4 and J usage is TRBJ1-5, with D uncertain. V was cut by 5 bases and J by 2 bases, with 13 bases left in between. The CDR3 covers 15 residues. The CDR3 loop reads CASSEDGSCNQPQHF. CDR3 DNA: TGTGCCAGCAGTGAGGATGGATCCTGCAATCAGCCCCAGCATTTT.

Of note for this clonotype: This may stem from a read error, because a much larger clone lies one nucleotide away. The chain combines TRBV28 with TRBJ2-7; 12 bases align to TRBD1. Germline V gene data show CDR1 as MDHEN and CDR2 as SYDVKM. The CDR3 runs to 15 residues. The CDR3 loop is CANSSSGQGADEQYF. The CDR3 DNA reads as TGTGCCAACAGTTCCTCGGGACAGGGGGCCGACGAGCAGTACTTC.

Concerning this clonotype: One end of the junction is discordant with germline, which a read error may explain. The chain joins TRBV11-2 to TRBJ2-1, with 9 bases fitting TRBD2. Germline V gene sequence: CDR1 SGHAT, CDR2 FQNNGV. The CDR3 extends over 14 amino acids. CDR3 nucleotides: TGTGCCAACAGCCAGGGACTAGCTAGCAATGAGCAGTTCTTC. Residues: CANSQGLASNEQFF.

This clonotype came up many times. CDR3: CASSFGSGGGQPQHF. The CDR3 DNA reads TGTGCCAGCAGCTTTGGTTCGGGCGGAGGTCAGCCCCAGCATTTT. The chain has TRBV7-8 and TRBJ1-5; D call uncertain. V lost 3 bases and J lost 6, with 15 bases in between. Germline CDR1 reads SGHVS; CDR2 reads FQNEAQ. This CDR3 contains 15 residues.